Below, 18 T cell receptor beta chains from the same sample are listed, as sequenced in a study of graft-versus-host responses after intestinal transplantation. Assay: immunoSEQ multiplex PCR; the TCRdb copy retains only in-frame clones and omits some. The sample has roughly 56,000 clones, about 90% seen once; the top ten hold roughly 2.8%. The sequencing here drew on PBMCs, taken less than 130 days after intestinal transplantation. The receptors were sampled from a human patient who received an intestinal transplant, so some T cells may come from the graft donor.

The chain combines TRBV6-6 with TRBJ1-1, with D perhaps TRBD1 (5 bases). The CDR3 spans 16 residues. Germline V gives CDR1 MNHNY, CDR2 SVGAGI (reference sequence). Trimming took 0 bases from V and 3 from J, leaving 14 bases between them. The CDR3 DNA follows: TGTGCCAGCAGTTACTCCTTACAGATGGGGGACACTGAAGCTTTCTTT. Protein product: CASSYSLQMGDTEAFF.

The chain employs TRBV28 and TRBJ2-1; 9 bases map to TRBD2. Germline CDR1 and CDR2: MDHEN and SYDVKM. V trimming: 2 bases; J trimming: 4 bases; junction bases outside the gene matches: 3. The CDR3 is made up of 15 amino acids. The CDR3 DNA is TGTGCCAGCAGTTTACAGCGGGGGGTATACAATGAGCAGTTCTTC. This translates into CASSLQRGVYNEQFF.

This clone was found once. The chain is built from TRBV19 and TRBJ2-1; D remains unclear. Germline-derived CDR1 and CDR2 are LNHDA and SQIVND (reference sequence). This CDR3 has 16 residues. Trimming took off 3 bases at V and 4 bases at J, with 16 bases between the two ends. CDR3 region: CASSISGPYLYNEQFF. CDR3 DNA: TGTGCCAGTAGTATTTCCGGGCCCTACCTATACAATGAGCAGTTCTTC.

The chain employs TRBV30 and TRBJ1-1; tentatively, D is TRBD1 (5 bases). Germline CDR1 GTSNPN, CDR2 SVGIG (reference sequence). V gave up 8 bases and J gave up 2 bases, with 12 bases separating them. The CDR3 loop spans 12 amino acids. The CDR3 region is CAGGRGNTEAFF. In DNA form, the CDR3 reads TGTGCCGGGGGACGGGGAAACACTGAAGCTTTCTTT.

The chain recombines TRBV5-1 with TRBJ1-1; the D gene is possibly TRBD1 (5 bases). In germline, CDR1 is SGHRS, CDR2 YFSETQ. The CDR3 length is 16 residues. V was shortened by 0 bases and J by 11 bases, with 23 bases between the two germline ends. DNA for the CDR3: TGCGCCAGCAGCTTGGGGGGCTCCGGACGGGCGGACCAGGCTTTCTTT. It codes for CASSLGGSGRADQAFF. Using reference TRBV5-1 and TRBJ1-1 for the parts outside the CDR3, the full variable domain is KAGVTQTPRYLIKTRGQQVTLSCSPISGHRSVSWYQQTPGQGLQFLFEYFSETQRNKGNFPGRFSGRQFSNSRSEMNVSTLELGDSALYLCASSLGGSGRADQAFFGQGTRLTVV.

The chain has TRBV6-1 and TRBJ2-5; unclear D gene. The J call may be wrong; the DNA end is better matched by TRBJ2-7. This CDR3 comprises 15 residues. The germline CDR1 and CDR2 sequences are MNHNS and SASEGT. The CDR3 sequence is CASSVPRGLSYEQYF. CDR3 DNA: TGTGCCAGCAGTGTCCCTCGAGGCCTCTCCTACGAGCAGTACTTC.

The chain links TRBV6-5 to TRBJ1-1, with 7 nucleotides matching TRBD1. With V trimmed by 5 bases and J by 10 bases, 10 bases remained unmatched. The CDR3 spans 13 residues. From germline, CDR1 is MNHEY and CDR2 SVGAGI. CDR3 DNA: TGTGCCAGCAGTGGAAAACTCAGGGGGACAGCTTTCTTT. Translated: CASSGKLRGTAFF.

The chain carries TRBV28 and TRBJ1-6; D might be TRBD1 (6 bases). This CDR3 has 17 amino acids. Germline assignment: CDR1 MDHEN and CDR2 SYDVKM. The V and J ends lost 1 base and 8 bases respectively, with 18 bases between them. For the CDR3, the DNA is TGTGCCAGCAGTTTATTTTCAGGGGTGGCGGTAGATTCACCCCTCCACTTT. Its protein product is CASSLFSGVAVDSPLHF.

V gene TRBV5-1 combines with J gene TRBJ2-7, with TRBD1 identical over 11 bases. Germline CDR1 reads SGHRS; CDR2 reads YFSETQ. The length of the CDR3 is 15 residues. Losses at the gene ends were 4 bases for V and 4 bases for J; bases not matched to a gene: 7. The CDR3 DNA sequence: TGCGCCAGCAGCGTCTCCGGGACAGGGGGTTACGAGCAGTACTTC. As protein: CASSVSGTGGYEQYF.

The chain combines TRBV13 with TRBJ1-4, with 9 bases that match TRBD1. The CDR3 is 15 residues long. The germline V gene encodes CDR1 PRHDT and CDR2 FYEKMQ (reference sequence). The V segment lost 4 bases and the J segment 6 bases; nucleotides outside the gene matches: 6. The CDR3 sequence: CASSSPGTGHEKLFF. The CDR3 bases are TGTGCCAGCAGCTCACCCGGGACAGGGCATGAAAAACTGTTTTTT. The whole variable domain, remainder taken from reference TRBV13 and TRBJ1-4, is AAGVIQSPRHLIKEKRETATLKCYPIPRHDTVYWYQQGPGQDPQFLISFYEKMQSDKGSIPDRFSAQQFSDYHSELNMSSLELGDSALYFCASSSPGTGHEKLFFGSGTQLSVL.

The CDR3 spells CSVEEWGPASKNTGELFF. CDR3 sequence (DNA): TGCAGCGTTGAAGAGTGGGGTCCGGCTAGCAAGAACACCGGGGAGCTGTTTTTT. The chain employs TRBV29-1 and TRBJ2-2; the D gene is possibly TRBD2 (5 bases). The germline V gene has CDR1 SQVTM and CDR2 ANQGSEA. This CDR3 contains 18 residues. The V end lost 0 bases, the J end lost 1 base, and 18 bases lay between the germline ends.

The rearrangement links TRBV18 to TRBJ2-7; D ambiguous. Germline CDR1 KGHSH, CDR2 LQKENI. V lost 5 bases, J lost 0 bases, and 2 bases lay in between. This CDR3 has 11 amino acids. The CDR3 protein is CASSTSYEQYF. DNA for the CDR3: TGTGCCAGCTCAACCTCCTACGAGCAGTACTTC. The full variable domain, in which reference TRBV18 and TRBJ2-7 provide the parts outside the CDR3, is NAGVMQNPRHLVRRRGQEARLRCSPMKGHSHVYWYRQLPEEGLKFMVYLQKENIIDESGMPKERFSAEFPKEGPSILRIQQVVRGDSAAYFCASSTSYEQYFGPGTRLTVT.

The rearrangement uses TRBV27 and TRBJ2-1; weak D call: TRBD2 (6 bases). Per germline, CDR1 MNHEY and CDR2 SMNVEV (reference sequence). Trimming shortened V by 9 bases and J by 2 bases, and 29 bases separated the two germline ends. The CDR3 sequence is 19 residues long. CDR3 in amino acids: CARIPHFDRDLDTYNEQFF. The CDR3 nucleotides read TGTGCCAGGATTCCTCACTTCGACCGGGACTTAGATACCTACAATGAGCAGTTCTTC.

The chain couples TRBV6-6 to TRBJ1-6; D is perhaps TRBD1 (6 bases). Trimming took off 0 bases at V and 9 bases at J, with 12 bases between the two ends. The CDR3 runs to 15 residues. Germline CDR1 reads MNHNY; CDR2 reads SVGAGI (reference sequence). CDR3 in amino acids: CASSYSGTSGSPLHF. CDR3 in DNA: TGTGCCAGCAGTTACTCGGGGACATCGGGTTCACCCCTCCACTTT.

This chain connects TRBV27 to TRBJ1-1; no reliable D call. The CDR3 is 15 amino acids. CDR1 is MNHEY and CDR2 is SMNVEV in the germline V gene (reference sequence). V lost 2 bases and J lost 0, with 10 bases in between. The CDR3 is CASSLVRGLNTEAFF. The CDR3 DNA sequence: TGTGCCAGCAGTTTAGTGCGGGGTTTGAACACTGAAGCTTTCTTT.

For the CDR3, the DNA is TGTGCCAGCATCCCCCGCTGGGACAGGCCAAACACCGGGGAGCTGTTTTTT. This sequence encodes CASIPRWDRPNTGELFF. The chain links TRBV5-6 to TRBJ2-2; 8 bases map to TRBD1. With V trimmed by 6 bases and J by 2 bases, 12 bases remained unmatched. This CDR3 region has 17 residues. Germline values: CDR1 SGHDT, CDR2 YYEEEE. Combining the CDR3 with reference TRBV5-6 and TRBJ2-2 gives the whole variable domain DAGVTQSPTHLIKTRGQQVTLRCSPKSGHDTVSWYQQALGQGPQFIFQYYEEEERQRGNFPDRFSGHQFPNYSSELNVNALLLGDSALYLCASIPRWDRPNTGELFFGEGSRLTVL.

The chain joins TRBV5-1 to TRBJ1-1; D may be TRBD1 (5 bases). The CDR3 runs to 13 residues. The germline V gene has CDR1 SGHRS and CDR2 YFSETQ. The V end lost 0 bases, the J end lost 5 bases, and 8 bases lay between the germline ends. The CDR3 sequence is CASSLAKGTEAFF. As DNA, the CDR3 is TGCGCCAGCAGCTTGGCGAAGGGGACTGAAGCTTTCTTT.

V is TRBV19 and J is TRBJ1-1; D possibly corresponds to TRBD1 (6 bases). This CDR3 is built from 12 residues. Between the trimmed V and J ends, which lost 7 bases and 11 bases, there was a span of 17 bases. Looked up from germline, CDR1 is LNHDA and CDR2 is SQIVND (reference sequence). For the CDR3, the DNA is TGTGCCAGTAAAAAAGGGGGACTCGAGGCTTTCTTT. Translated, it gives CASKKGGLEAFF.